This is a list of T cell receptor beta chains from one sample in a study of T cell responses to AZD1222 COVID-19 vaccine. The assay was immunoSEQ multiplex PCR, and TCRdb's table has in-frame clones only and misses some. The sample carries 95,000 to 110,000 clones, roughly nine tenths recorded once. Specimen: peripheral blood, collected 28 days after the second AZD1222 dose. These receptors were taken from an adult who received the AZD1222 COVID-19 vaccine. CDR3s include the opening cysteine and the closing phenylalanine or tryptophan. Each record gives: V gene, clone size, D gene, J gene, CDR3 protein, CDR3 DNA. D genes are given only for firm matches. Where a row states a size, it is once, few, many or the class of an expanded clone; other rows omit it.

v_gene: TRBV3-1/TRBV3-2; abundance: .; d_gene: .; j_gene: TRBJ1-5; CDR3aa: CASSNGASQPQHF; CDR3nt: TGTGCCAGCAGCAACGGGGCTAGTCAGCCCCAGCATTTT
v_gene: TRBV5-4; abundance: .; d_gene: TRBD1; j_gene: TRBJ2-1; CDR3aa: CASSLSGQVGEQFF; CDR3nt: TGTGCCAGCAGCCTATCGGGACAGGTCGGGGAGCAGTTCTTC
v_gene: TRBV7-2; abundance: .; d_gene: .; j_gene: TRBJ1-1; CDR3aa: CASSLRVPWYTEAFF; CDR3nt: TGTGCCAGCAGCCTCAGGGTCCCTTGGTACACTGAAGCTTTCTTT
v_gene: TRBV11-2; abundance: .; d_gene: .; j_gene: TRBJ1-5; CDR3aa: CASSLVYNQPQHF; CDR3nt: TGTGCCAGCAGCTTAGTTTACAATCAGCCCCAGCATTTT
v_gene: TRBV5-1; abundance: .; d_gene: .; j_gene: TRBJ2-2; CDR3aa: CASSPSLGTGELFF; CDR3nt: TGCGCCAGCAGCCCGTCCCTGGGCACCGGGGAGCTGTTTTTT
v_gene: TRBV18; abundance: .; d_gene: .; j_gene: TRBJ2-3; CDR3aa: CASSPQESTDTQYF; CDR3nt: TGTGCCAGCTCACCCCAGGAAAGCACAGATACGCAGTATTTT
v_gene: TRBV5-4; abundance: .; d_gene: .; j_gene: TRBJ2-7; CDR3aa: CASSLYRENGVAYEQYF; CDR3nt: TGTGCCAGCAGCTTATATAGGGAGAACGGGGTGGCCTACGAGCAGTACTTC
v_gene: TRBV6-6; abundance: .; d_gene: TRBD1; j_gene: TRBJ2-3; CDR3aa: CASRTGDSTDTQYF; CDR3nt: TGTGCCAGCAGAACAGGGGATAGCACAGATACGCAGTATTTT
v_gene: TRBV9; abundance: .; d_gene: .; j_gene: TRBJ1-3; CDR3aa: CASSTDISETRSGNTIYF; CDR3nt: TGTGCCAGCAGCACCGACATCAGCGAAACACGCTCTGGAAACACCATATATTTT
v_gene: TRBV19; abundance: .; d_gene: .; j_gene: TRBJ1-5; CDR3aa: CASMRFNQPQHF; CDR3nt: TGTGCCAGTATGAGATTCAATCAGCCCCAGCATTTT
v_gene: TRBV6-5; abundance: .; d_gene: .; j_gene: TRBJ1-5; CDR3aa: CATAQRGNQPQHF; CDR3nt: TGTGCCACCGCCCAGAGGGGCAATCAGCCCCAGCATTTT
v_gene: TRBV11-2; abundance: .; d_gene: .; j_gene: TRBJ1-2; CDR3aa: CASRSTGGRTHYGYTF; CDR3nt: TGTGCCAGCAGGTCGACCGGGGGGCGTACCCACTATGGCTACACCTTC
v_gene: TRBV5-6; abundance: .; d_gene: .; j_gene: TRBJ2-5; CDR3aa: CASIGEQETQYF; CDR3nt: TGTGCCAGCATAGGAGAGCAAGAGACCCAGTACTTC
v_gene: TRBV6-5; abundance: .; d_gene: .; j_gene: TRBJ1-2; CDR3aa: CASSTPSNYGYTF; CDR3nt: TGTGCCAGCAGTACGCCAAGTAACTATGGCTACACCTTC
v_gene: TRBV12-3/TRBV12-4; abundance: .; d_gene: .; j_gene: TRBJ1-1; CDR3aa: CASSRPVNTEAFF; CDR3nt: TGTGCCAGCAGTCGACCGGTAAACACTGAAGCTTTCTTT
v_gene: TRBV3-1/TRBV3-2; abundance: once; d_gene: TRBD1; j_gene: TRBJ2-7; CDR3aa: CASSRRDRGPYEQYF; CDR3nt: TGTGCCAGCAGTCGCCGGGACAGGGGGCCTTACGAGCAGTACTTC